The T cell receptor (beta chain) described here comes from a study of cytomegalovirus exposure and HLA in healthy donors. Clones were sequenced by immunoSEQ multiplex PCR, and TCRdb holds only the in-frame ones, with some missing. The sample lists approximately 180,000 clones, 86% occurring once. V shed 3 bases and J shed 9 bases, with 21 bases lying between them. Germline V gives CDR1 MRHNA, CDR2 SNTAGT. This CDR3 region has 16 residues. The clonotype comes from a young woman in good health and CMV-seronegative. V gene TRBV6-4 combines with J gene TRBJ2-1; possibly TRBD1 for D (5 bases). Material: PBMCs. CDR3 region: CASSESGAPRYGEQFF. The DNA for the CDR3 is TGTGCCAGCAGTGAAAGTGGGGCCCCACGCTACGGTGAGCAGTTCTTC.